These 30 T cell receptor beta chains originate from one sample sequenced in a study of blood T cell repertoires in COVID-19. Produced via immunoSEQ multiplex PCR; TCRdb's table is partial and in-frame only. Altogether roughly 180,000 clones are present, about four fifths being singletons, with the ten largest covering 8% to 13%. Material: PBMCs or T cells enriched from blood (not recorded which). These receptor sequences come from a man aged 50-60 years who had recovered from COVID-19.

The gene calls are TRBV2 and TRBJ2-1; 12 nucleotides match TRBD1. The J segment lost 9 bases and the V segment lost 6 bases, leaving 6 bases of the junction unmatched. The CDR3 has 14 residues. The germline V gene has CDR1 SNHLY and CDR2 FYNNEI. The CDR3 spells CASSRDRGRGEQFF. CDR3 coding DNA: TGTGCCAGCAGCCGGGACAGGGGGCGGGGTGAGCAGTTCTTC.

The J gene is TRBJ2-7, the V gene TRBV5-6, with unresolved D. CDR3 length: 13 amino acids. CDR1 and CDR2 (germline): SGHDT, YYEEEE. V was clipped by 4 bases and J by 6 bases, with 14 bases between them. In nucleotides, the CDR3 is TGTGCCAGCAGCCGAGACATATTCGGCGAGCAGTACTTC. It translates to CASSRDIFGEQYF.

The genes are TRBV5-4 and TRBJ2-5; possibly TRBD1 for D (6 bases). V was cut by 7 bases and J by 3 bases, with 10 bases left in between. Germline CDR1 SGHNT, CDR2 YYREEE (reference sequence). The CDR3 totals 12 residues. The CDR3 region is CASGGQKETQYF. The CDR3 region has the DNA TGTGCCAGCGGAGGACAGAAAGAGACCCAGTACTTC.

The gene calls are TRBV7-6 and TRBJ2-3, with 7 nucleotides matching TRBD2. The germline V gene has CDR1 SGHVS and CDR2 FNYEAQ. After removal of 2 bases from V and 6 bases from J, the junction contained 5 bases not matched to a gene. The CDR3 has 14 amino acids. Here the CDR3 DNA reads TGTGCCAGCAGCTTACTAGCGGTTGGGGATACGCAGTATTTT. Amino acids: CASSLLAVGDTQYF.

V usage is TRBV5-1 and J usage is TRBJ1-4; 9 bases fit TRBD1. This CDR3 spans 14 amino acids. Germline V CDR1 and CDR2: SGHRS, YFSETQ. V shed 3 bases, J shed 6 bases, and the junction held 3 bases outside the gene matches. CDR3 amino acids: CASSSGQGHEKLFF. The CDR3 DNA reads TGCGCCAGCAGCTCGGGACAGGGACATGAAAAACTGTTTTTT.

This clone has only one observation. The chain is built from TRBV5-4 and TRBJ1-2, with D perhaps TRBD1 (5 bases). The CDR3 is made up of 13 amino acids. V was clipped by 0 bases and J by 8 bases, with 11 bases between them. Germline CDR1 reads SGHNT; CDR2 reads YYREEE (reference sequence). CDR3 sequence (DNA): TGTGCCAGCAGCTTGGACCAGGGCCGGGGCTACACCTTC. It encodes CASSLDQGRGYTF.

The chain couples TRBV28 to TRBJ2-7; 7 bases align to TRBD1. Losses at the gene ends were 3 bases for V and 0 bases for J; bases not matched to a gene: 8. CDR3 size: 16 residues. CDR1 MDHEN and CDR2 SYDVKM come from the germline V gene. In DNA form, the CDR3 reads TGTGCCAGCAGTTTTGTCCTCAGGGGGAGCTCCTACGAGCAGTACTTC. Translated, it gives CASSFVLRGSSYEQYF.

The genes are TRBV20-1 and TRBJ1-1; D is unclear. Per the germline V gene, CDR1 is DFQATT and CDR2 is SNEGSKA (reference sequence). With 8 bases removed from V and 1 base from J, the gap between germline ends came to 8 bases. The CDR3 is 11 residues long. Here the CDR3 reads CSTERNTEAFF. CDR3 coding DNA: TGCAGTACGGAGAGGAACACTGAAGCTTTCTTT.

The chain couples TRBV12-5 to TRBJ1-4, with unresolved D. V was trimmed by 4 bases and J by 0 bases, leaving 9 bases between them. This CDR3 contains 15 residues. Germline assignment: CDR1 LGHNT and CDR2 FRNRAP. The CDR3 sequence: CASGSSGSTNEKLFF. CDR3 coding DNA: TGTGCTAGTGGTTCCTCAGGTTCAACTAATGAAAAACTGTTTTTT.

The chain has TRBV4-2 and TRBJ1-2; no reliable D call. CDR1 and CDR2 from the germline V gene are LGHNA and YNFKEQ. The CDR3 has 13 amino acids. The V gene lost 1 base and the J gene lost 2 bases, with 5 bases spanning the gap. For the CDR3, the DNA is TGTGCCAGCAGCCAAGGAGGGAACTATGGCTACACCTTC. It translates to CASSQGGNYGYTF.

This clone appeared a few times. The chain links TRBV14 to TRBJ1-2, with D possibly TRBD1 on 6 matching bases. The CDR3 length is 15 residues. Germline CDR1 and CDR2: SGHDN and FVKESK. The V end was cut by 3 bases, the J end by 5 bases, with 16 bases between. The CDR3: CASSQLTAGVYGYTF. The CDR3 nucleotides read TGTGCCAGCAGCCAGCTTACGGCAGGGGTGTATGGCTACACCTTC.

V and J are TRBV12-3 or TRBV12-4 and TRBJ1-6; no clear D gene. This CDR3 is 13 amino acids long. V was clipped by 2 bases and J by 8 bases, with 7 bases between them. The CDR3 coding sequence is TGTGCCAGCAGTTTACGGGGTTATTCACCCCTCCACTTT. It encodes CASSLRGYSPLHF.

This chain links TRBV6-4 with TRBJ2-3; 11 positions match TRBD1. CDR1 and CDR2 from the germline V gene are MRHNA and SNTAGT. J gave up 4 bases and V 4 bases, and 1 base lay outside the gene matches. The CDR3 has 14 amino acids. The CDR3 spells CASSGTGGADTQYF. CDR3 nucleotide sequence: TGTGCCAGCAGTGGGACAGGGGGCGCAGATACGCAGTATTTT.

This chain joins TRBV12-3 or TRBV12-4 and TRBJ2-7; the D gene is possibly TRBD2 (5 bases). V was cut by 3 bases and J by 5 bases, with 11 bases left in between. The CDR3 consists of 13 residues. The CDR3 region is CASSLSGSHEQYF. The CDR3 DNA sequence: TGTGCCAGCAGTTTGTCGGGGTCCCACGAGCAGTACTTC.

This clone was recorded once. The chain uses TRBV11-1 and TRBJ2-1, with 7 bases identical to TRBD2. Trimming at V came to 0 bases and at J to 2 bases, leaving 7 bases not matched to a gene. The CDR3 consists of 17 residues. Germline-derived CDR1 and CDR2 are SGHAT and FQDESV (reference sequence). Here the CDR3 reads CASSLAHRSGAYNEQFF. The CDR3 bases are TGTGCCAGCAGCTTAGCGCACCGGAGCGGGGCCTACAATGAGCAGTTCTTC.

The gene calls are TRBV6-4 and TRBJ2-3, with 7 bases aligning to TRBD1. CDR1 is MRHNA, CDR2 SNTAGT, per germline. The ends lost 0 bases at V and 6 bases at J; junction bases unmatched: 6. The CDR3 is 15 residues long. The CDR3 DNA reads TGTGCCAGCAGTGACTCCCCGACAGGGAAGGATACGCAGTATTTT. Translated, it gives CASSDSPTGKDTQYF.

A single count supports this clone. The rearrangement uses TRBV5-1 and TRBJ1-1; D might be TRBD1 (5 bases). The CDR3 sequence is 13 residues long. Germline CDR1 reads SGHRS; CDR2 reads YFSETQ. V dropped 4 bases and J dropped 8 bases, with 15 bases sitting between them. CDR3 in amino acids: CASSLDLGREAFF. The CDR3 region has the DNA TGCGCCAGCAGCCTCGATCTGGGGCGCGAAGCTTTCTTT.

The V call is TRBV27, the J call TRBJ1-4, with 8 bases matching TRBD1. This CDR3 has 17 amino acids. V lost 4 bases and J lost 3; bases outside the gene matches: 10. The germline V gene has CDR1 MNHEY and CDR2 SMNVEV (reference sequence). This CDR3 reads CASSSTGGRLANEKLFF. In DNA, the CDR3 is TGTGCCAGCAGTTCCACAGGGGGTCGGTTAGCTAATGAAAAACTGTTTTTT.

The V call is TRBV20-1, the J call TRBJ2-1; TRBD2 agrees at 8 bases. Germline assignment: CDR1 DFQATT and CDR2 SNEGSKA (reference sequence). CDR3 length: 15 residues. After removal of 3 bases from V and 0 bases from J, the junction contained 4 bases not matched to a gene. CDR3 sequence: CSASRGGSSYNEQFF. CDR3 nucleotides: TGCAGTGCTAGTCGGGGGGGCAGCTCCTACAATGAGCAGTTCTTC.

This clone was seen just once. The chain couples TRBV24-1 to TRBJ1-5; 8 nucleotides match TRBD1. This CDR3 is built from 14 residues. Unmatched junction bases numbered 11, after V lost 10 bases and J lost 7 bases. Per germline, CDR1 KGHDR and CDR2 SFDVKD. The CDR3 DNA reads as TGTGCCACGATCCGGGACAGGAGGTTGCAGCCCCAGCATTTT. This codes for CATIRDRRLQPQHF.

CDR3 bases: TGTGCCAGCAGCACAACCCAGAGGGAGGTAAATTACGAGCAGTACTTC. It specifies CASSTTQREVNYEQYF. The rearrangement joins TRBV28 to TRBJ2-7, with D tentatively TRBD2 (6 bases). CDR1 is MDHEN and CDR2 is SYDVKM in the germline V gene. V was cut by 6 bases and J by 4 bases, with 22 bases left in between. The CDR3 is 16 residues long.

The chain links TRBV7-2 to TRBJ1-5; a possible D gene is TRBD1 (5 bases). CDR1 and CDR2 from the germline V gene are SGHTA and FQGNSA. This CDR3 has 14 amino acids. The V gene lost 5 bases and the J gene lost 6 bases, with 14 bases spanning the gap. The CDR3 protein is CASSKPGFSQPQHF. CDR3 DNA sequence: TGTGCCAGCAGCAAGCCAGGGTTCTCTCAGCCCCAGCATTTT. Full variable domain (rest looked up from reference TRBV7-2 and TRBJ1-5): GAGVSQSPSNKVTEKGKDVELRCDPISGHTALYWYRQSLGQGLEFLIYFQGNSAPDKSGLPSDRFSAERTGGSVSTLTIQRTQQEDSAVYLCASSKPGFSQPQHFGDGTRLSIL.

The chain recombines TRBV2 with TRBJ1-1, with TRBD1 identical over 7 bases. This CDR3 region has 16 residues. Germline V CDR1 and CDR2: SNHLY, FYNNEI. Trimming took 4 bases from V and 3 from J; bases not matched to a gene: 11. The CDR3 DNA is TGTGCCAGCAGTGGGTTGACAGGGAAATTGGACACTGAAGCTTTCTTT. Residues: CASSGLTGKLDTEAFF.

The chain couples TRBV28 to TRBJ2-7; 10 positions agree with TRBD1. Germline CDR1 MDHEN, CDR2 SYDVKM. The V segment lost 6 bases and the J segment 4 bases; nucleotides outside the gene matches: 6. The CDR3 runs 14 residues. The CDR3 nucleotides are TGTGCCAGCAGCCCCCCGGACAGGGGGTACGAGCAGTACTTC. It yields the protein CASSPPDRGYEQYF.

J is TRBJ2-3 and V is TRBV12-3 or TRBV12-4; weak D call: TRBD2 (6 bases). The V gene lost 3 bases and the J gene lost 6 bases, with 10 bases spanning the gap. CDR3 length: 13 amino acids. The CDR3 DNA is TGTGCCAGCAGTTTCCGGGGGTGGGATACGCAGTATTTT. Encoded protein: CASSFRGWDTQYF.

This sequence joins TRBV29-1 and TRBJ2-7, with D hard to call. The V end lost 4 bases, the J end lost 7 bases, and 17 bases lay between the germline ends. The CDR3 is 13 residues long. Per germline, CDR1 SQVTM and CDR2 ANQGSEA. Written as DNA, the CDR3 is TGCAGCGTTGGCTACTCCTGGATGAGGGAGCAGTACTTC. Protein product: CSVGYSWMREQYF.

The V and J genes are TRBV11-1 and TRBJ1-1, with D perhaps TRBD1 (6 bases). The V end lost 4 bases, the J end lost 6 bases, and 12 bases lay between the germline ends. This CDR3 contains 13 residues. Germline V lookup: CDR1 SGHAT, CDR2 FQDESV (reference sequence). DNA for the CDR3: TGTGCCAGCAGCTGGAACAGGGCCGCTGAAGCTTTCTTT. This translates into CASSWNRAAEAFF.

This clone was seen only a few times. This chain joins TRBV30 and TRBJ1-6; D ambiguous. Germline-derived CDR1 and CDR2 are GTSNPN and SVGIG (reference sequence). This CDR3 has 14 amino acids. V was cut by 5 bases and J by 0 bases, with 8 bases left in between. The CDR3 nucleotides are TGTGCCTGGGAGTTTAGCTCCTATAATTCACCCCTCCACTTT. Translating it yields CAWEFSSYNSPLHF.

This clone has a single count. The CDR3 loop reads CASCPGLGSTDTQYF. CDR3 DNA: TGTGCCAGTTGCCCCGGACTGGGAAGCACAGATACGCAGTATTTT. The genes are TRBV19 and TRBJ2-3; possibly TRBD2 for D (5 bases). The germline gives CDR1 LNHDA, CDR2 SQIVND (reference sequence). CDR3 length: 15 amino acids. Trimming left V 8 bases short and J 0 bases short, with 15 bases between.

The chain employs TRBV7-3 and TRBJ1-2; the match to TRBD1 covers 7 bases. V lost 3 bases to trimming and J lost 9 bases; unmatched junction nucleotides: 10. CDR1 and CDR2 (germline): SGHTA, FQGTGA. This CDR3 has 14 residues. In DNA form, the CDR3 reads TGTGCCAGCAGCTTGGAGGGGGCCAAACTAAGCTACACCTTC. This translates into CASSLEGAKLSYTF.